Below, 19 T cell receptor beta chains from the same sample are listed, as sequenced in a study of molecular identifiers for immune sequencing clone quantification. One entry per CDR3 protein, called by TCRdb with MiXCR from the PCR reads. The top ten clones hold roughly 0.83% of a sample with under 650,000 distinct CDR3 sequences, nearly 20% of them seen once. Sequencing was carried out using naive CD8+ T cells from blood, with Jurkat cell RNA spiked in. Sample subset: FACS-sorted CD8+CD4-CCR7+CD45RA+ naive T cells. Receptor source: a human donor in good health. Some libraries in this study had Jurkat cell RNA spiked in.

This clonotype showed up many times. V gene TRBV15 combines with J gene TRBJ2-7; tentative D call: TRBD1 (6 bases). Trimming shortened V by 5 bases and J by 3 bases, and 14 bases separated the two germline ends. From germline, CDR1 is LNHNV and CDR2 YYDKDF (reference sequence). The CDR3 has 14 amino acids. The CDR3, as DNA: TGTGCCACCAGCCCCGGGACAAGGAGCTACGAGCAGTACTTC. Translation: CATSPGTRSYEQYF.

Comment on this clonotype: This may stem from a read error, because a much larger clone lies one nucleotide away. The rearrangement uses TRBV7-9 and TRBJ2-2, with D unclear. V lost 5 bases to trimming and J lost 6 bases, with 7 bases between them. The CDR3 length is 12 residues. The germline V gene has CDR1 SEHNR and CDR2 FQNEAQ (reference sequence). This CDR3 reads CASSGFAGELFF. The CDR3 DNA is TGTGCCAGCAGCGGATTCGCCGGGGAGCTGTTTTTT.

Regarding this clonotype: This is likely a read error, given that the CDR3 carries no conserved phenylalanine or tryptophan at its end. The J gene is TRBJ1-4, the V gene TRBV29-1; tentatively, D is TRBD1 (6 bases). Between the trimmed V and J ends, which lost 6 bases and 5 bases, there was a span of 10 bases. Looked up from germline, CDR1 is SQVTM and CDR2 is ANQGSEA. This CDR3 is built from 12 residues. DNA of the CDR3: TGCAGCGTCCAGGGGAGGAATGAAAAACTGTTTTCT. Protein: CSVQGRNEKLFS.

This chain joins TRBV4-1 and TRBJ2-7, with 8 bases that match TRBD2. The V gene's germline CDR1 is MGHRA and CDR2 YSYEKL. The CDR3 totals 15 residues. With V trimmed by 1 base and J by 2 bases, 4 bases remained unmatched. CDR3 sequence: CASSQVAGGAYEQYF. The CDR3, as DNA: TGCGCCAGCAGCCAAGTTGCGGGAGGCGCCTACGAGCAGTACTTC.

This clonotype was seen more than once but under ten times. The J gene is TRBJ1-3, the V gene TRBV6-1; 9 bases map to TRBD1. Germline loops: CDR1 MNHNS, CDR2 SASEGT. The junction had 10 bases not matched to a gene; V was cut back by 11 bases and J by 2 bases. The length of the CDR3 is 15 residues. The CDR3 DNA sequence: TGTGCCTACTCGGACAGGGGTAGCCCTGGAAACACCATATATTTT. This encodes CAYSDRGSPGNTIYF.

The rearrangement links TRBV12-1 to TRBJ1-2; the D call TRBD1 from the table was never checked on the DNA. TRBV12-1 is a recognized pseudogene. The CDR3 totals 17 residues. The CDR3 loop is CASSFALRTGGRYGYIF. CDR3 sequence (DNA): TGTGCCAGCAGCTTTGCGCTTAGAACAGGGGGCCGGTATGGCTACATCTTC.

This clonotype was seen repeatedly, ten times or more. This chain connects TRBV27 to TRBJ2-7; 11 positions agree with TRBD2. This CDR3 region has 14 residues. From germline, CDR1 is MNHEY and CDR2 SMNVEV (reference sequence). V shed 6 bases and J 4 bases; nucleotides not matched to a gene: 5. The CDR3 reads CASRLAGGLYEQYF. CDR3 coding DNA: TGTGCCAGCAGGCTAGCGGGAGGTTTGTACGAGCAGTACTTC.

V gene TRBV7-9 combines with J gene TRBJ2-1; no reliable D call. Germline V gene lookup returns CDR1 SEHNR and CDR2 FQNEAQ (reference sequence). The CDR3 consists of 14 residues. The V end lost 8 bases, the J end lost 6 bases, and 17 bases lay between the germline ends. CDR3 DNA sequence: TGTGCCAGCTCGCCGAGAAGCGCTACCAATGAGCAGTTCTTC. Residues: CASSPRSATNEQFF.

This clonotype has only a few counts. This chain uses TRBV30 with TRBJ1-5; no definite D call. Trimming pared 3 bases from V and 7 bases from J, leaving 13 bases between. From germline, CDR1 is GTSNPN and CDR2 SVGIG (reference sequence). CDR3 length: 13 residues. The CDR3 nucleotides read TGTGCCTGGAGGGAGGACTATGGGCAGCCCCAGCATTTT. Amino acid sequence: CAWREDYGQPQHF.

This clonotype showed up just a few times. This chain uses TRBV10-1 with TRBJ1-4, with 8 bases lining up with TRBD1. The CDR3 covers 13 residues. CDR1 is WNHNN and CDR2 is SYGVQD in the germline V gene (reference sequence). For the CDR3, the DNA is TGCGCACAAACGGACAGGGCGAAAGAAAAACTGTTTTTT. This gives the protein CAQTDRAKEKLFF.

The table lists this clonotype with many counts. V gene TRBV27 combines with J gene TRBJ2-3; D tentatively reads TRBD1 or TRBD2 (5 bases each). Germline V CDR1 and CDR2: MNHEY, SMNVEV (reference sequence). V was trimmed by 6 bases and J by 2 bases, leaving 15 bases between them. The CDR3 contains 15 residues. The CDR3 is CASSYRDAYTDTQYF. The CDR3 coding sequence is TGTGCCAGCAGCTACCGGGACGCTTACACAGATACGCAGTATTTT.

CDR3 DNA sequence: TGTGCCAGCAGTGTCGGCCGCGGCCGGTACTTC. Translating gives CASSVGRGRYF. The chain recombines TRBV6-1 with TRBJ2-7; D unclear. This CDR3 is 11 amino acids long. Deletions cut 4 bases from V and 12 bases from J, with 13 bases between. Germline loops: CDR1 MNHNS, CDR2 SASEGT.

This clonotype has at least ten counts. J is TRBJ2-1 and V is TRBV7-2; TRBD2 matches at 8 bases. The length of the CDR3 is 13 residues. Germline CDR1 SGHTA, CDR2 FQGNSA. J gave up 10 bases and V 5 bases, and 7 bases lay outside the gene matches. CDR3 amino acids: CASSPPGGTEQFF. The CDR3 bases are TGTGCCAGCAGCCCCCCGGGGGGGACGGAGCAGTTCTTC.

This clonotype was observed a handful of times. V and J are TRBV7-8 and TRBJ2-1; unclear D gene. Germline V gene data show CDR1 as SGHVS and CDR2 as FQNEAQ. Trimming pared 5 bases from V and 0 bases from J, leaving 8 bases between. The CDR3 extends over 14 amino acids. For the CDR3, the DNA is TGTGCCAGCAGCCCCCCCGGCTCCTACAATGAGCAGTTCTTC. Amino acid sequence: CASSPPGSYNEQFF.

This clonotype was detected ten times or more. This chain joins TRBV2 and TRBJ2-5; 11 positions match TRBD1. Losses at the gene ends were 5 bases for V and 5 bases for J; bases not matched to a gene: 4. The CDR3 covers 14 residues. CDR1 and CDR2 (germline): SNHLY, FYNNEI. DNA for the CDR3: TGTGCCAGCAGTCCGGACAGGGGGCTGGAGACCCAGTACTTC. It yields the protein CASSPDRGLETQYF. Filled out from reference TRBV2 and TRBJ2-5, the complete variable domain reads EPEVTQTPSHQVTQMGQEVILRCVPISNHLYFYWYRQILGQKVEFLVSFYNNEISEKSEIFDDQFSVERPDGSNFTLKIRSTKLEDSAMYFCASSPDRGLETQYFGPGTRLLVL.

The chain carries TRBV5-6 and TRBJ2-4; D is tentatively TRBD1 or TRBD2 (5 bases each). The CDR3 length is 15 residues. From germline, CDR1 is SGHDT and CDR2 YYEEEE. The V and J ends lost 2 bases and 1 base respectively, with 10 bases between them. CDR3 sequence reads: CASSLVGTAKNIQYF. DNA for the CDR3: TGTGCCAGCAGCTTAGTAGGGACGGCCAAAAACATTCAGTACTTC.

This clonotype showed up many times. V usage is TRBV12-3 or TRBV12-4 and J usage is TRBJ1-1, with unresolved D. This CDR3 contains 12 residues. The V and J ends lost 8 bases and 5 bases respectively, with 12 bases between them. CDR3 in amino acids: CASSFGRTEAFF. DNA for the CDR3: TGTGCCAGCTCCTTTGGGCGGACTGAAGCTTTCTTT.

This clonotype was counted many times. The chain has TRBV12-3 or TRBV12-4 and TRBJ2-4; TRBD2 might be the D (7 bases). V shed 3 bases and J shed 3 bases, with 12 bases lying between them. This CDR3 has 15 amino acids. The CDR3 DNA follows: TGTGCCAGCAGTTTGGAGGGAGGGGGCAAAAACATTCAGTACTTC. Translation: CASSLEGGGKNIQYF.

This clonotype showed up many times. This chain links TRBV27 with TRBJ2-5, with D unresolved. V was clipped by 9 bases and J by 9 bases, with 11 bases between them. The CDR3 is 10 residues long. Germline V lookup: CDR1 MNHEY, CDR2 SMNVEV (reference sequence). CDR3 DNA sequence: TGTGCCAGTGGCATAAGTGCCCAGTACTTC. Its protein product is CASGISAQYF.